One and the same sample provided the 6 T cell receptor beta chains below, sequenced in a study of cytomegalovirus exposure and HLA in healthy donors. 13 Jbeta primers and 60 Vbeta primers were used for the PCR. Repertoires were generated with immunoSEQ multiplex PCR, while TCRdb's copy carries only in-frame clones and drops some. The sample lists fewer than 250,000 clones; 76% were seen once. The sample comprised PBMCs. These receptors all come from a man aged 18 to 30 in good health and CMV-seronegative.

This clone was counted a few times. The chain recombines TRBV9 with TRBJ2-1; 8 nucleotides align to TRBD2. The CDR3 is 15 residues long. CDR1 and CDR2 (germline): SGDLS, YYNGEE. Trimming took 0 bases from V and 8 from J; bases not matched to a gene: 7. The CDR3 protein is CASSVAGTRYDEQFF. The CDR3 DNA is TGTGCCAGCAGCGTAGCGGGGACTAGGTACGATGAGCAGTTCTTC.

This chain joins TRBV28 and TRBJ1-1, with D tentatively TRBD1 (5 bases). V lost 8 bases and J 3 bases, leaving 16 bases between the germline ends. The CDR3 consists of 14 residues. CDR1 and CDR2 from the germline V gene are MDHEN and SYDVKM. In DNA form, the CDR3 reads TGTGCCAGCGGGTTGGGGGGAGCGGACACTGAAGCTTTCTTT. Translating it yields CASGLGGADTEAFF.

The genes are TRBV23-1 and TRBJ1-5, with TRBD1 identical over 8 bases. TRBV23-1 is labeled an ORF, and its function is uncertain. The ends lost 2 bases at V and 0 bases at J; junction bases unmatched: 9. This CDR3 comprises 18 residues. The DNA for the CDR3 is TGCGCCAGCAGTCAACTCTATACAGGGGGAGATAGCAATCAGCCCCAGCATTTT. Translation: CASSQLYTGGDSNQPQHF.

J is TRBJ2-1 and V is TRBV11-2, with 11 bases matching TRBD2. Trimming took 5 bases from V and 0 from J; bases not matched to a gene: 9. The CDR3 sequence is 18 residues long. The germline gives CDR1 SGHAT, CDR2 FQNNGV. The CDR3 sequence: CASSRGLAGGISYNEQFF. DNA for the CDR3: TGTGCCAGCAGCCGGGGGCTAGCGGGGGGTATCTCCTACAATGAGCAGTTCTTC.

Here the CDR3 reads CASTPAGSPYEQYF. The CDR3 bases are TGTGCCAGCACCCCGGCGGGCAGCCCCTACGAGCAGTACTTC. The chain combines TRBV5-4 with TRBJ2-7; weak D call: TRBD2 (5 bases). There are 14 residues in the CDR3. Germline V gene data show CDR1 as SGHNT and CDR2 as YYREEE (reference sequence). The germline V and J ends were trimmed by 6 bases and 2 bases, with 15 bases remaining between them.

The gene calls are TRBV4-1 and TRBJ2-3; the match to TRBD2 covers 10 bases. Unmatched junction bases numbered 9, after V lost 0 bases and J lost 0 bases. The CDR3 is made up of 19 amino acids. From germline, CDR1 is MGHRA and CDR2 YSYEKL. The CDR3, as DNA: TGCGCCAGCAGCCAAGATTCCCTAGCGGGGGCCCCTAGCACAGATACGCAGTATTTT. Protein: CASSQDSLAGAPSTDTQYF.